Sequencing of this T cell receptor (beta chain) was carried out in a study of CD8 T cells in ankylosing spondylitis. Study-wide results and limits: Previous work reported some of these motif variants in the synovial fluid and blood of reactive arthritis. A TCR beta motif made of 7 to 9 highly homologous variants seemed typical of ankylosing spondylitis blood.

Making use of molecular barcodes, quantitative 5'-RACE generated TCR beta libraries. TCRdb called the 5' RACE reads again in MiXCR, with one record for every CDR3 protein. The sample has some 7,000 distinct CDR3 sequences, 2.5% to 3% seen once. Looked up from germline, CDR1 is SGDLS and CDR2 is YYNGEE. With 5 bases removed from V and 5 bases from J, the gap between germline ends came to 8 bases. The CDR3 length is 12 residues. This clonotype was detected ten times or more. Antigen specificity is unknown. The clonotype originates from a female donor with ankylosing spondylitis or in good health (not recorded which). V and J are TRBV9 and TRBJ2-1; maybe TRBD2 (5 bases). Specimen: blood, either unsorted or a sorted T cell fraction (not recorded which). The CDR3 region has the DNA TGTGCCAGCAGTGAGAGGGACAATGAGCAGTTCTTC. Translated: CASSERDNEQFF.